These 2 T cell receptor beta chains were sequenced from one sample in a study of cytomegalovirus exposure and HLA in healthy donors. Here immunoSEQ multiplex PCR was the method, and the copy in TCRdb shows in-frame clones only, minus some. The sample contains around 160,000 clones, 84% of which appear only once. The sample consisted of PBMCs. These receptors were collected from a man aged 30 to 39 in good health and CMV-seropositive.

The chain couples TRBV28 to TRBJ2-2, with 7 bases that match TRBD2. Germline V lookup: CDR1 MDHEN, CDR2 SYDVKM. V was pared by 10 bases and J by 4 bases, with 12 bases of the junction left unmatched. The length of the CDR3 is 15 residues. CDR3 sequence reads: CATTKGSGITGELFF. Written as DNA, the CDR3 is TGTGCCACCACAAAAGGGAGCGGGATCACCGGGGAGCTGTTTTTT.

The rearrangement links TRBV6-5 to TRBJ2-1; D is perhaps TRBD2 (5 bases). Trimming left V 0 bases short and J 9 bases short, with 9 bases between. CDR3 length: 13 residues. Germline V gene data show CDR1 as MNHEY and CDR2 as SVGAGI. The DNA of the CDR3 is TGTGCCAGCAGTTACTCGCCGGGGAGTGAGCAGTTCTTC. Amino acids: CASSYSPGSEQFF.